The entry below gives a single T cell receptor beta chain sequence along with its context. Its target is unknown. This sample was taken from a study of CD8 T cells in Susac syndrome. General observations from the study: An acknowledgment was made by the study that its TCR sequencing and HLA analysis involved relatively few individuals.

The germline V and J ends were trimmed by 0 bases and 7 bases, with 9 bases remaining between them. This CDR3 region has 14 residues. CD8+ and CD4+ T cells from blood underwent TCR beta sequencing, which was carried out in a high-throughput format. Patients with stable or active relapsing-remitting disease, all of them treatment-naive, made up the multiple sclerosis controls. RNA amounts of 0.5 to 1 ug underwent reverse transcription with random hexamers. Amplification of TCR beta CDR3 by immunoSEQ multiplex PCR spanned 54 Vbeta and 13 Jbeta. TCRdb processed the immunoSEQ multiplex PCR reads anew with MiXCR; each CDR3 protein has one entry. The sample consists of 100,000 to 150,000 distinct CDR3 sequences, over 90% of them appearing once.

The source material was CD8+ T cells from PBMCs. The chain links TRBV12-3 or TRBV12-4 to TRBJ2-2; tentatively, D is TRBD2 (5 bases). The sequence came from a human donor with multiple sclerosis. CDR3 nucleotide sequence: TGTGCCAGCAGTTTAGCTCTCGCGGGCGGGGAGCTGTTTTTT. It encodes CASSLALAGGELFF.